Below, 14 T cell receptor beta chains from the same sample are listed, as sequenced in a study of cytomegalovirus exposure and HLA in healthy donors. This PCR relied on a set of 60 Vbeta primers and 13 Jbeta primers. Assay used: immunoSEQ multiplex PCR; TCRdb lists only in-frame clones, some missing. The repertoire holds over 150,000 clones, with over 70% as singletons. What was sequenced was PBMCs. Receptors originate from a male donor in good health and CMV-seropositive.

The chain links TRBV6-1 to TRBJ2-2; 7 bases fit TRBD2. Trimming cost V 6 bases and J 7 bases; bases outside gene matches: 8. The CDR3 contains 14 residues. Germline-derived CDR1 and CDR2 are MNHNS and SASEGT. The CDR3 sequence is CASSPSGRVGELFF. For the CDR3, the DNA is TGTGCCAGCAGCCCCTCAGGGAGGGTCGGGGAGCTGTTTTTT.

This rearrangement joins TRBV12-5 to TRBJ2-7; no clear D. There are 12 residues in the CDR3. The V gene lost 3 bases and the J gene lost 6 bases, with 9 bases spanning the gap. Germline assignment: CDR1 LGHNT and CDR2 FRNRAP. In DNA, the CDR3 is TGTGCTAGTGGTTTAGAGGAGAGCGAGCAGTACTTC. Its translation is CASGLEESEQYF.

This clone came up once. The gene calls are TRBV11-2 and TRBJ1-5; D is possibly TRBD1 (5 bases). CDR1 and CDR2 from the germline V gene are SGHAT and FQNNGV. This CDR3 spans 14 amino acids. Between the trimmed V and J ends, which lost 5 bases and 6 bases, there was a span of 14 bases. For the CDR3, the DNA is TGTGCCAGCAGCCCGGACACGGGCGGTCAGCCCCAGCATTTT. This sequence encodes CASSPDTGGQPQHF. The variable domain in full, with the rest retrieved from reference TRBV11-2 and TRBJ1-5, is EAGVAQSPRYKIIEKRQSVAFWCNPISGHATLYWYQQILGQGPKLLIQFQNNGVVDDSQLPKDRFSAERLKGVDSTLKIQPAKLEDSAVYLCASSPDTGGQPQHFGDGTRLSIL.

This clone was counted a few times. The V call is TRBV13, the J call TRBJ1-1; weak D call: TRBD1 (6 bases). V lost 0 bases, J lost 5 bases, and 19 bases lay in between. The CDR3 loop spans 17 amino acids. Germline V gives CDR1 PRHDT, CDR2 FYEKMQ (reference sequence). The CDR3 spells CASSLGPQRGRGTEAFF. In DNA, the CDR3 is TGTGCCAGCAGCTTAGGACCCCAGAGGGGGAGGGGAACTGAAGCTTTCTTT.

The rearrangement links TRBV18 to TRBJ1-3, with D possibly TRBD1 on 5 matching bases. The CDR3 contains 16 residues. Germline CDR1 is KGHSH and CDR2 is LQKENI. V lost 3 bases and J lost 1, with 13 bases in between. The CDR3 loop is CASSPRQGLSGNTIYF. CDR3 bases: TGTGCCAGCTCACCGCGGCAGGGCCTATCTGGAAACACCATATATTTT.

V is TRBV11-2 and J is TRBJ1-3; D not certain. CDR1 and CDR2 (germline): SGHAT, FQNNGV. CDR3 length equals 12 residues. V was trimmed by 3 bases and J by 3 bases, leaving 3 bases between them. The DNA of the CDR3 is TGTGCCAGCAGCTTTCATGGAAACACCATATATTTT. This encodes CASSFHGNTIYF.

This chain links TRBV7-2 with TRBJ2-3, with D possibly matching TRBD2 (6 bases). CDR1 and CDR2 (germline): SGHTA, FQGNSA. Trimming removed 3 bases from V and 4 bases from J, with 20 bases in between. This CDR3 is 17 amino acids long. The CDR3: CASSLGGRGTVADTQYF. CDR3 nucleotide sequence: TGTGCCAGCAGCTTGGGGGGAAGGGGTACGGTAGCAGATACGCAGTATTTT.

The chain is built from TRBV7-8 and TRBJ1-1, with D unclear. Trimming took off 3 bases at V and 3 bases at J, with 14 bases between the two ends. The CDR3 runs 15 residues. Per the germline V gene, CDR1 is SGHVS and CDR2 is FQNEAQ. CDR3 sequence: CASSFLVLGDTEAFF. DNA for the CDR3: TGTGCCAGCAGCTTCTTGGTCCTCGGGGACACTGAAGCTTTCTTT.

This clone was observed once. The chain employs TRBV5-4 and TRBJ2-5; 11 nucleotides line up with TRBD2. Trimming took 2 bases from V and 11 from J; bases not matched to a gene: 11. The germline V gene encodes CDR1 SGHNT and CDR2 YYREEE (reference sequence). The CDR3 spans 15 residues. The CDR3 protein is CASSFWASGGREQYF. The CDR3 nucleotides are TGTGCCAGCAGCTTTTGGGCTAGCGGGGGGAGGGAGCAGTACTTC.

This chain uses TRBV9 with TRBJ2-1; D possibly corresponds to TRBD2 (5 bases). V lost 0 bases, J lost 12 bases, and 13 bases lay in between. This CDR3 has 13 amino acids. Germline CDR1 and CDR2: SGDLS and YYNGEE. In nucleotides, the CDR3 is TGTGCCAGCAGCGTAGAGGAAGGCGCGGGGCAGTTCTTC. Protein sequence: CASSVEEGAGQFF.

The chain joins TRBV2 to TRBJ2-5; D may be TRBD1 (6 bases). The CDR3 has 13 residues. V was shortened by 5 bases and J by 11 bases, with 18 bases between the two germline ends. Germline V gene sequence: CDR1 SNHLY, CDR2 FYNNEI. The CDR3 sequence: CASSRRTEEEQYF. CDR3 in DNA: TGTGCCAGCAGTAGAAGGACAGAAGAGGAGCAGTACTTC. The full variable domain, with the rest looked up from reference TRBV2 and TRBJ2-5, is EPEVTQTPSHQVTQMGQEVILRCVPISNHLYFYWYRQILGQKVEFLVSFYNNEISEKSEIFDDQFSVERPDGSNFTLKIRSTKLEDSAMYFCASSRRTEEEQYFGPGTRLLVL.

The J gene is TRBJ2-5, the V gene TRBV11-2; TRBD1 agrees at 8 bases. With V trimmed by 2 bases and J by 5 bases, 13 bases remained unmatched. The CDR3 spans 17 residues. Germline V lookup: CDR1 SGHAT, CDR2 FQNNGV. The CDR3 reads CASSLRRQGTSRETQYF. As DNA, the CDR3 is TGTGCCAGCAGCTTAAGGAGACAGGGGACATCTCGGGAGACCCAGTACTTC.

This clone was seen more than once but under ten times. The chain recombines TRBV5-4 with TRBJ1-1; tentatively, D is TRBD1 (5 bases). With 0 bases removed from V and 0 bases from J, the gap between germline ends came to 12 bases. The CDR3 consists of 16 residues. Germline CDR1 reads SGHNT; CDR2 reads YYREEE (reference sequence). The CDR3 sequence is CASSLGGTIMNTEAFF. The CDR3 DNA follows: TGTGCCAGCAGCTTGGGGGGGACTATCATGAACACTGAAGCTTTCTTT.

V and J are TRBV6-5 and TRBJ1-4, with a tentative D call TRBD1 (6 bases). The CDR3 sequence is 14 residues long. V was cut by 6 bases and J by 5 bases, with 13 bases left in between. The germline V gene has CDR1 MNHEY and CDR2 SVGAGI. This CDR3 reads CASRRDTNNEKLFF. In DNA form, the CDR3 reads TGTGCCAGCAGGAGGGACACAAACAATGAAAAACTGTTTTTT.